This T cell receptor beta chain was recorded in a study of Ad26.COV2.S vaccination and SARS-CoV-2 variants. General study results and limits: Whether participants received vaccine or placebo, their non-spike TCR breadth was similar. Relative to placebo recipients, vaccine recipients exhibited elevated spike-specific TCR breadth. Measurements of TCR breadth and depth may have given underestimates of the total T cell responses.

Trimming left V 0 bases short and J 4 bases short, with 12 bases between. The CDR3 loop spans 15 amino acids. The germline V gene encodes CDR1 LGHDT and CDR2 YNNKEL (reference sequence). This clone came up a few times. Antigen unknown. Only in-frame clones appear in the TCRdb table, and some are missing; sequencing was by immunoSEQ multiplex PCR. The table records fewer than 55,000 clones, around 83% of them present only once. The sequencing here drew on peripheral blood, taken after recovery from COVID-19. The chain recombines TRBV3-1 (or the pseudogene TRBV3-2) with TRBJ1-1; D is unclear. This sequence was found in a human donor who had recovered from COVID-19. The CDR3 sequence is CASSQDDGRATEAFF. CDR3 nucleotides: TGTGCCAGCAGCCAAGATGATGGGAGGGCCACTGAAGCTTTCTTT.